The next 10 T cell receptor beta chains were all read from a single sample in a study of tumor-infiltrating lymphocytes in primary liver carcinoma. TCR beta cDNA came from around 0.5 ug total RNA, primed with a constant-region primer. Three nested multiplex PCR rounds of slightly modified ARM-PCR generated TCR beta libraries. The first two PCR rounds, approximately 10 cycles each, used TRBV1-TRBV30 forward primers and a C-beta reverse primer. TCRdb re-called the multiplex PCR reads through MiXCR, storing one row per CDR3 protein. Of 70,000 to 85,000 distinct CDR3 sequences in the sample, about 70% were seen once. Taking about 18-31 mg of unsorted bulk tissue, the authors co-extracted RNA and DNA. Sequencing was carried out using liver tumor tissue from sampling region 4. Subset defined: tumor region T4, right-lateral pole. The receptors stem from an older woman with primary liver carcinoma and hepatitis B virus infection.

The gene calls are TRBV5-1 and TRBJ2-1, with D perhaps TRBD1 or TRBD2 (6 bases each). Germline V gene sequence: CDR1 SGHRS, CDR2 YFSETQ. V was cut by 9 bases and J by 4 bases, with 20 bases left in between. There are 15 residues in the CDR3. The CDR3 nucleotides are TGCGCCAACAGTTTGGAGGGGGAACCTTACAATGAGCAGTTCTTC. It yields the protein CANSLEGEPYNEQFF. Full variable domain (outside the CDR3, taken from reference TRBV5-1 and TRBJ2-1): KAGVTQTPRYLIKTRGQQVTLSCSPISGHRSVSWYQQTPGQGLQFLFEYFSETQRNKGNFPGRFSGRQFSNSRSEMNVSTLELGDSALYLCANSLEGEPYNEQFFGPGTRLTVL.

Of note for this clonotype: One end of the junction is discordant with germline, which a read error may explain. The V and J genes are TRBV6-1 and TRBJ2-7; TRBD1 might be the D (6 bases). The CDR3 runs to 15 residues. Germline V lookup: CDR1 MNHNS, CDR2 SASEGT. CDR3 sequence reads: CANSALDRASYEQYF. The CDR3 nucleotides are TGTGCCAACAGTGCTCTGGACAGAGCCTCCTACGAGCAGTACTTC.

This clonotype came up many times. The gene calls are TRBV5-1 and TRBJ1-2; unclear D gene. The CDR3 length is 15 residues. In germline, CDR1 is SGHRS, CDR2 YFSETQ. V was pared by 0 bases and J by 2 bases, with 11 bases between. The CDR3 coding sequence is TGCGCCAGCAGCTTGGCTCGCTCGGCCAACTATGGCTACACCTTC. Amino acid sequence: CASSLARSANYGYTF.

This clonotype was recorded once. Just one base apart from a much larger clone, this may be a read error. The chain joins TRBV30 to TRBJ2-5, with 10 nucleotides matching TRBD2. There are 13 residues in the CDR3. Germline V CDR1 and CDR2: GTSNPN, SVGIG (reference sequence). J was trimmed by 6 bases and V by 4 bases; bases with no gene match: 5. The CDR3 nucleotides are TGTGCCTGGAAGCGGGAGGGCCCAAAGACCCAGTACTTC. Its protein is CAWKREGPKTQYF.

This clonotype was counted between two and nine times. This may be a read error, as it is one base from a much larger clone. The chain links TRBV5-1 to TRBJ2-7, with 11 bases aligning to TRBD1. From germline, CDR1 is SGHRS and CDR2 YFSETQ. CDR3 length equals 16 residues. In DNA form, the CDR3 reads TGCACCAGCAGCTTGGGGCCGGGACAGGGGGCCTACGAGCAGTACTTC. Translation: CTSSLGPGQGAYEQYF.

V gene TRBV7-6 combines with J gene TRBJ1-1; no clear D gene. In germline, CDR1 is SGHVS, CDR2 FNYEAQ. This CDR3 comprises 14 residues. Trimming pared 5 bases from V and 4 bases from J, leaving 14 bases between. In DNA form, the CDR3 reads TGTGCCAGCAGCCCTAGATCGGGGAGCACTGAAGCTTTCTTT. Translated, it gives CASSPRSGSTEAFF.

The chain combines TRBV28 with TRBJ1-1; the match to TRBD1 covers 8 bases. Germline-derived CDR1 and CDR2 are MDHEN and SYDVKM. This CDR3 has 14 residues. The V segment lost 7 bases and the J segment 3 bases; nucleotides outside the gene matches: 7. Here the CDR3 reads CASTRSGQDTEAFF. The CDR3 bases are TGTGCCAGCACTCGGTCGGGACAGGACACTGAAGCTTTCTTT.

Points on this clonotype: A much larger clone lies a single base off, so this may be a read error. This is likely a read error, given that the CDR3 carries no conserved phenylalanine or tryptophan at its end. DNA of the CDR3: TGCGCCAGCAGCCCCGATAGAATGAACACTGAAGCTTTCTAT. It yields the protein CASSPDRMNTEAFY. The V gene is TRBV5-1, the J gene TRBJ1-1; D ambiguous. The CDR3 runs to 14 residues. Germline-derived CDR1 and CDR2 are SGHRS and YFSETQ. V gave up 4 bases and J gave up 0 bases, with 10 bases separating them.

This clonotype was picked up one time. As the CDR3 is not closed by the conserved phenylalanine or tryptophan, this likely results from a read error. For the CDR3, the DNA is TGCGCCAGCAGCTCGACGGGTTCACCCCTCCACTCT. Translation gives CASSSTGSPLHS. The chain uses TRBV10-2 and TRBJ1-6; D call uncertain. The CDR3 runs to 12 residues. The V gene lost 6 bases and the J gene lost 9 bases, with 9 bases spanning the gap. Germline CDR1 and CDR2: WSHSY and SAAADI.

The chain uses TRBV6-5 and TRBJ2-7, with a possible D match to TRBD1 (6 bases). The CDR3 spans 15 residues. Deletions cut 8 bases from V and 5 bases from J, with 22 bases between. Germline V gene sequence: CDR1 MNHEY, CDR2 SVGAGI. This CDR3 is CASCRTTTGSHEQYF. The CDR3 DNA reads TGTGCCAGCTGTCGCACGACGACAGGTAGCCACGAGCAGTACTTC.